The 23 T cell receptor beta chains reported below all come from one sample, sequenced in a study of OX40 agonist ivuxolimab in advanced cancers. Measured with immunoSEQ multiplex PCR; TCRdb has only the in-frame clones, and not every one. This repertoire shows around 40,000 clones, 86% found once; its top ten account for 0.38%. The specimen comprised CD4+ or CD8+ T cells sorted from blood, sampled in a trial of the OX40 agonist ivuxolimab. These receptors were obtained from an adult with an advanced solid tumor such as melanoma, head and neck, liver or kidney cancer.

This clone was counted between two and nine times. J is TRBJ1-1 and V is TRBV18; D is ambiguous. The germline CDR1 and CDR2 sequences are KGHSH and LQKENI. The V gene lost 6 bases and the J gene lost 1 base, with 9 bases spanning the gap. The CDR3 spans 13 residues. The CDR3 DNA follows: TGTGCCAGCTCGCAAACAGCGAACACTGAAGCTTTCTTT. Amino acids: CASSQTANTEAFF.

In its sample, this clone was seen once. The chain couples TRBV5-1 to TRBJ2-5, with TRBD1 matching over 8 bases. V lost 4 bases, J lost 5 bases, and 7 bases stayed unmatched. The CDR3 totals 14 residues. Looked up from germline, CDR1 is SGHRS and CDR2 is YFSETQ. The CDR3 DNA reads as TGCGCCAGCAGCCTCGGGACAGGAGGGGAGACCCAGTACTTC. Translation gives CASSLGTGGETQYF. The whole variable domain, remainder taken from reference TRBV5-1 and TRBJ2-5, is KAGVTQTPRYLIKTRGQQVTLSCSPISGHRSVSWYQQTPGQGLQFLFEYFSETQRNKGNFPGRFSGRQFSNSRSEMNVSTLELGDSALYLCASSLGTGGETQYFGPGTRLLVL.

This clone was detected only a few times. The chain's CDR3 is CASSIDAGQGAFEAFF. The DNA of the CDR3 is TGTGCCAGCTCAATTGATGCGGGACAGGGGGCGTTTGAAGCTTTCTTT. V usage is TRBV27 and J usage is TRBJ1-1; TRBD1 matches at 12 bases. The CDR3 covers 16 residues. Germline trimming cut 8 bases from V and 7 bases from J; bases unmatched to any gene: 14. Germline V lookup: CDR1 MNHEY, CDR2 SMNVEV (reference sequence).

The rearrangement uses TRBV6-1 and TRBJ1-5; 7 bases align to TRBD1. The germline gives CDR1 MNHNS, CDR2 SASEGT. Trimming at V came to 7 bases and at J to 0 bases, leaving 6 bases not matched to a gene. The CDR3 is made up of 15 amino acids. The CDR3 reads CASTQTGISNQPQHF. CDR3 in DNA: TGTGCCAGCACCCAGACAGGGATTAGCAATCAGCCCCAGCATTTT.

V and J are TRBV28 and TRBJ1-5; D might be TRBD1 (5 bases). V lost 3 bases, J lost 7 bases, and 13 bases lay in between. Germline CDR1 reads MDHEN; CDR2 reads SYDVKM. CDR3 size: 14 residues. The DNA for the CDR3 is TGTGCCAGCAGTTTGCGACAGCTTCGACAGCCCCAGCATTTT. Translating gives CASSLRQLRQPQHF.

The chain combines TRBV10-1 with TRBJ1-3; 9 bases align to TRBD1. With 8 bases clipped from V and 0 bases from J, the junction kept 17 bases outside the gene matches. Germline V gene data show CDR1 as WNHNN and CDR2 as SYGVQD (reference sequence). This CDR3 region has 19 residues. The CDR3 loop is CASRGGRDREIPSGNTIYF. CDR3 in DNA: TGCGCCAGCCGAGGGGGGCGGGACAGGGAAATCCCCTCTGGAAACACCATATATTTT.

V usage is TRBV14 and J usage is TRBJ1-6; weak D call: TRBD1 (5 bases). This CDR3 comprises 16 residues. Germline V CDR1 and CDR2: SGHDN, FVKESK. V was cut by 4 bases and J by 11 bases, with 21 bases left in between. The CDR3 is CASSLFGSGTWAPLHF. The CDR3 DNA reads TGTGCCAGCAGCCTATTTGGGTCCGGGACTTGGGCACCCCTCCACTTT.

V usage is TRBV11-2 and J usage is TRBJ2-3; D uncertain. Germline CDR1 reads SGHAT; CDR2 reads FQNNGV. The CDR3 is 14 residues long. V lost 0 bases and J lost 10, with 14 bases in between. The CDR3 DNA sequence: TGTGCCAGCAGCTTAGAGTCTGGGCAGGCCTCGCAGTATTTT. Translating it yields CASSLESGQASQYF.

V and J are TRBV7-9 and TRBJ1-1, with TRBD1 as a possible D gene (6 bases). The germline CDR1 and CDR2 sequences are SEHNR and FQNEAQ (reference sequence). The CDR3 contains 18 residues. Trimming stripped 5 bases from V and 0 bases from J, with 22 bases between. CDR3 sequence reads: CASSQIGGGDHMNTEAFF. CDR3 coding DNA: TGTGCCAGCAGCCAAATAGGGGGAGGGGACCACATGAACACTGAAGCTTTCTTT. Full variable domain (outside the CDR3, taken from reference TRBV7-9 and TRBJ1-1): DTGVSQNPRHKITKRGQNVTFRCDPISEHNRLYWYRQTLGQGPEFLTYFQNEAQLEKSRLLSDRFSAERPKGSFSTLEIQRTEQGDSAMYLCASSQIGGGDHMNTEAFFGQGTRLTVV.

The rearrangement uses TRBV29-1 and TRBJ1-1; D not certain. With 6 bases removed from V and 6 bases from J, the gap between germline ends came to 17 bases. From germline, CDR1 is SQVTM and CDR2 ANQGSEA. This CDR3 comprises 13 residues. CDR3: CSVPGPATAEAFF. DNA of the CDR3: TGCAGCGTGCCCGGACCCGCCACGGCTGAAGCTTTCTTT.

The chain links TRBV4-3 to TRBJ1-4, with D unresolved. The V gene's germline CDR1 is LGHNA and CDR2 YSLEER. The CDR3 runs 16 residues. The ends were cut back, 5 bases at V and 5 bases at J, with 18 bases in the middle. For the CDR3, the DNA is TGCGCCAGCAGCGGATCGTGGAGGCAAGCAAATGAAAAACTGTTTTTT. It specifies CASSGSWRQANEKLFF.

The chain carries TRBV28 and TRBJ1-5, with D unclear. Trimming took 7 bases from V and 7 from J, leaving 14 bases between them. CDR3 length: 13 amino acids. CDR1 MDHEN and CDR2 SYDVKM come from the germline V gene. CDR3 sequence (DNA): TGTGCCAGCATAGGAGGGATTCGACAGCCCCAGCATTTT. This sequence encodes CASIGGIRQPQHF.

This clone was recorded a few times. V usage is TRBV2 and J usage is TRBJ2-1, with TRBD2 matching over 7 bases. The CDR3 runs 13 residues. Germline assignment: CDR1 SNHLY and CDR2 FYNNEI. V gave up 4 bases and J gave up 6 bases; unmatched junction bases: 3. CDR3 in amino acids: CASSGTSPNEQFF. In nucleotides, the CDR3 is TGTGCCAGCAGTGGGACTAGTCCCAATGAGCAGTTCTTC.

V is TRBV7-3 and J is TRBJ2-3, with 9 bases matching TRBD1. The CDR3 totals 17 residues. With 2 bases clipped from V and 2 bases from J, the junction kept 8 bases outside the gene matches. The germline gives CDR1 SGHTA, CDR2 FQGTGA. The CDR3, as DNA: TGTGCCAGCAGCTTATTCGACAGGGGGGAGGCCACAGATACGCAGTATTTT. Amino acid sequence: CASSLFDRGEATDTQYF.

V usage is TRBV10-2 and J usage is TRBJ2-5; 10 positions agree with TRBD2. The CDR3 spans 16 residues. Germline assignment: CDR1 WSHSY and CDR2 SAAADI. V gave up 6 bases and J gave up 1 base; unmatched junction bases: 8. CDR3 in DNA: TGCGCCAGCAGAACCTGGACTAGCGGACTCCAAGAGACCCAGTACTTC. Its protein product is CASRTWTSGLQETQYF.

This clone was found once. The chain is built from TRBV4-1 and TRBJ1-1; 7 positions match TRBD1. The germline CDR1 and CDR2 sequences are MGHRA and YSYEKL. The CDR3 length is 20 residues. With 1 base clipped from V and 0 bases from J, the junction kept 17 bases outside the gene matches. The CDR3 nucleotides are TGCGCCAGCAGCCAAGGGGCGATGAGGACAGGTTCCAGAATGAACACTGAAGCTTTCTTT. Its protein is CASSQGAMRTGSRMNTEAFF.

The rearrangement joins TRBV7-7 to TRBJ2-2; D might be TRBD1 (6 bases). Trimming stripped 5 bases from V and 6 bases from J, with 22 bases between. CDR1 is SSHAT and CDR2 is FNYEAQ in the germline V gene (reference sequence). There are 17 residues in the CDR3. The CDR3 is CASSRLQRGFLAGELFF. Here the CDR3 DNA reads TGTGCCAGCAGCCGACTACAGAGGGGGTTTTTGGCCGGGGAGCTGTTTTTT.

In this sample, this clone turned up a few times. An end of the junction differs from the germline gene, which may be a read error. The V gene is TRBV29-1, the J gene TRBJ1-2; 7 positions match TRBD1. Germline CDR1 is SQVTM and CDR2 is ANQGSEA. This CDR3 region has 10 residues. This CDR3 is CSVEDRDRLF. CDR3 coding DNA: TGCAGCGTTGAAGATCGGGACAGACTCTTC.

The rearrangement joins TRBV9 to TRBJ2-5; no definite D call. V was pared by 0 bases and J by 5 bases, with 11 bases between. The CDR3 is 14 amino acids. Germline V gene sequence: CDR1 SGDLS, CDR2 YYNGEE. This CDR3 reads CASSVGPSRETQYF. CDR3 bases: TGTGCCAGCAGCGTAGGACCAAGCAGGGAGACCCAGTACTTC.

The rearrangement links TRBV29-1 to TRBJ2-3; D might be TRBD1 or TRBD2, each matching 5 bases. In germline, CDR1 is SQVTM, CDR2 ANQGSEA. The CDR3 runs to 13 residues. V lost 5 bases to trimming and J lost 1 base, with 10 bases between them. CDR3 coding DNA: TGCAGCGTTATCGTGGGGGGCACAGATACGCAGTATTTT. This codes for CSVIVGGTDTQYF.

About this clone itself: One end of the junction fails to match germline, which may point to a read error. The chain uses TRBV18 and TRBJ2-4, with unresolved D. Germline CDR1 and CDR2: KGHSH and LQKENI. CDR3 size: 14 residues. This CDR3 reads CASSPEVTVGIQCF. CDR3 nucleotides: TGTGCCAGCTCACCAGAAGTCACAGTTGGGATTCAGTGCTTC.

This clone showed up just once. The chain is built from TRBV5-8 and TRBJ1-4; 9 bases line up with TRBD1. V was clipped by 4 bases and J by 4 bases; unmatched bases: 5. The CDR3 runs 15 residues. Germline loops: CDR1 SGHTS, CDR2 YDEGEE. The CDR3 region has the DNA TGTGCCAGCAGCCCGAGGACAGGGGTTAATGAAAAACTGTTTTTT. Protein: CASSPRTGVNEKLFF.

The chain couples TRBV28 to TRBJ2-1; perhaps TRBD1 as D (5 bases). V gave up 7 bases and J gave up 9 bases, with 19 bases separating them. Germline V CDR1 and CDR2: MDHEN, SYDVKM. CDR3 size: 14 residues. The chain's CDR3 is CASTSMDSRGEQFF. In nucleotides, the CDR3 is TGTGCCAGCACGTCTATGGATTCAAGGGGTGAGCAGTTCTTC. Looking up the rest from reference TRBV28 and TRBJ2-1 gives the full variable domain: DVKVTQSSRYLVKRTGEKVFLECVQDMDHENMFWYRQDPGLGLRLIYFSYDVKMKEKGDIPEGYSVSREKKERFSLILESASTNQTSMYLCASTSMDSRGEQFFGPGTRLTVL.